This TCR beta chain was recovered during a study of Ad26.COV2.S vaccination and SARS-CoV-2 variants. Across the study: Intramuscularly, Ad26.COV2.S was given either once or twice, 56 days apart.

Profiled with immunoSEQ multiplex PCR; TCRdb holds only in-frame clones, not every one. The sample contains about 410,000 clones, 92% of which appear only once. Treatment described: some 20 received Ad26.COV2.S at low or high dose, single or two shots; about 5 received placebo; per-sample allocation not given. Day 63 following the first vaccine or placebo injection was when the samples were taken. The sample was peripheral blood, taken in a trial of Ad26.COV2.S vaccine versus placebo. The receptor was isolated from a person aged 18-65 years who received the Ad26.COV2.S COVID-19 vaccine or a placebo.

Here the CDR3 reads CASSFSVPPDTQYF. In nucleotides, the CDR3 is TGTGCCAGCAGCTTTTCAGTGCCCCCAGATACGCAGTATTTT. The genes are TRBV6-5 and TRBJ2-3; D not resolved. Trimming removed 6 bases from V and 4 bases from J, with 14 bases in between. This CDR3 has 14 residues. The V gene's germline CDR1 is MNHEY and CDR2 SVGAGI.